These 13 T cell receptor beta chains were sequenced from one sample in a study of prognosis after radiotherapy for stage I lung cancer. Two rounds of multiplex PCR amplified TCR beta CDR3 from genomic DNA. Primers specific to each TRBV and TRBJ gene drove first-round PCR. TCRdb processed the multiplex PCR reads anew with MiXCR; each CDR3 protein has one entry. This repertoire shows more than 30,000 distinct CDR3 sequences, about 40% found once; its top ten account for just over 15%. This specimen was PBMCs, taken before or after stereotactic body radiation therapy (not recorded which). The receptors were sampled from a donor at least 50 years old with non-small cell lung cancer.

This clonotype is labeled medium-sized (0.01 to 0.1%). The genes are TRBV6-1 and TRBJ2-7, with TRBD2 matching 8 bases. Trimming took 2 bases from V and 1 from J; bases not matched to a gene: 4. This CDR3 contains 15 residues. Germline CDR1 reads MNHNS; CDR2 reads SASEGT. As DNA, the CDR3 is TGTGCCAGCAGTGAAAGTCCTAGCGGGTCCTACGAGCAGTACTTC. It encodes CASSESPSGSYEQYF.

This clonotype was found many times. The chain couples TRBV6-1 to TRBJ2-3, with D perhaps matching TRBD2 (5 bases). Germline CDR1 MNHNS, CDR2 SASEGT. The ends were cut back, 4 bases at V and 0 bases at J, with 11 bases in the middle. This CDR3 has 15 residues. Here the CDR3 reads CASSVLGVSTDTQYF. The CDR3 region has the DNA TGTGCCAGCAGTGTCCTCGGGGTTAGCACAGATACGCAGTATTTT.

Of note for this clonotype: This CDR3 is missing its conserved last phenylalanine or tryptophan, likely due to a read error. V is TRBV27 and J is TRBJ2-7; 10 bases align to TRBD1. The J segment lost 1 base and the V segment lost 7 bases, leaving 4 bases of the junction unmatched. Germline V gene lookup returns CDR1 MNHEY and CDR2 SMNVEV (reference sequence). The CDR3 runs 14 residues. This chain's CDR3 is CASIRQGASYEQYS. Here the CDR3 DNA reads TGTGCCAGCATCAGACAGGGGGCATCCTACGAGCAGTACTCC.

This clonotype was observed a single time. V usage is TRBV6-1 and J usage is TRBJ2-7; 7 bases fit TRBD1. CDR1 and CDR2 (germline): MNHNS, SASEGT. CDR3 length equals 15 residues. V gave up 5 bases and J gave up 0 bases; unmatched junction bases: 7. CDR3 in DNA: TGTGCCAGCAGTACCAGGACAGGTGTCTCCTACGAGCAGTACTTC. It encodes CASSTRTGVSYEQYF.

This clonotype was counted many times. This chain joins TRBV5-5 and TRBJ1-5; the match to TRBD1 covers 7 bases. CDR1 and CDR2 (germline): SGHKS, YYEKEE (reference sequence). CDR3 length equals 15 residues. The V gene end was trimmed by 2 bases and the J gene end by 5 bases; junction bases not matched to a gene: 7. The CDR3 reads CASSFDREVDQPQHF. CDR3 in DNA: TGTGCCAGCAGCTTTGACAGGGAGGTGGATCAGCCCCAGCATTTT.

This clonotype was seen ten or more times. The genes are TRBV18 and TRBJ2-2, with 11 nucleotides matching TRBD1. After removal of 4 bases from V and 4 bases from J, the junction contained 5 bases not matched to a gene. Germline V lookup: CDR1 KGHSH, CDR2 LQKENI. The CDR3 sequence is 16 residues long. The CDR3 DNA follows: TGTGCCAGCTCACTTGGACAGGGGGCGAGCACCGGGGAGCTGTTTTTT. Its protein product is CASSLGQGASTGELFF.

This clonotype was recorded many times. The chain carries TRBV11-2 and TRBJ2-7; D gene unclear. V gave up 5 bases and J gave up 7 bases, with 9 bases separating them. The V gene's germline CDR1 is SGHAT and CDR2 FQNNGV. The CDR3 covers 11 residues. CDR3 in amino acids: CASSNLGEQYF. The DNA for the CDR3 is TGTGCCAGCAGCAATTTGGGGGAGCAGTACTTC. The full variable domain, rest sourced from reference TRBV11-2 and TRBJ2-7, is EAGVAQSPRYKIIEKRQSVAFWCNPISGHATLYWYQQILGQGPKLLIQFQNNGVVDDSQLPKDRFSAERLKGVDSTLKIQPAKLEDSAVYLCASSNLGEQYFGPGTRLTVT.

On this clonotype itself: This may stem from a read error, because a much larger clone lies one nucleotide away. The chain joins TRBV11-3 to TRBJ1-1, with D uncertain. Germline V gives CDR1 SGHNT, CDR2 YENEEA. The CDR3 has 16 residues. V lost 4 bases and J lost 8, with 23 bases in between. CDR3 sequence: CASSSRPPPSGEEAFF. CDR3 sequence (DNA): TGTGCCAGCAGCTCCCGACCTCCCCCCTCTGGGGAGGAAGCTTTCTTT.

This clonotype is classed as medium-sized. This chain uses TRBV6-2 or TRBV6-3 with TRBJ2-2; D unresolved. The CDR3 length is 16 residues. The V end lost 5 bases, the J end lost 6 bases, and 19 bases lay between the germline ends. Germline V gives CDR1 MNHEY, CDR2 SVGEGT. The CDR3 reads CASSEAPSAAAGELFF. In DNA form, the CDR3 reads TGTGCCAGCAGTGAAGCGCCCAGTGCGGCCGCCGGGGAGCTGTTTTTT.

This clonotype was detected only once. This could be a read error, since a much larger clone is one nucleotide away. The rearrangement links TRBV10-3 to TRBJ2-3; maybe TRBD1 (8 bases). CDR3 length equals 14 residues. Germline V gene sequence: CDR1 ENHRY, CDR2 SYGVKD. The CDR3 loop is CALSGTGSTDTQYF. The CDR3 DNA reads as TGTGCCCTCAGCGGGACAGGCAGCACAGATACGCAGTATTTT.

This clonotype was counted at least ten times. The chain couples TRBV9 to TRBJ2-1, with TRBD2 identical over 9 bases. The trim removed 0 bases at V and 2 bases at J, leaving 3 bases unmatched. Germline assignment: CDR1 SGDLS and CDR2 YYNGEE. This CDR3 has 16 residues. The CDR3 spells CASSVEGGGAYNEQFF. The CDR3 DNA is TGTGCCAGCAGCGTAGAGGGCGGGGGGGCCTACAATGAGCAGTTCTTC.

This clonotype was counted between two and nine times. The rearrangement links TRBV5-4 to TRBJ2-4; 10 bases match TRBD1. V lost 4 bases, J lost 8 bases, and 9 bases stayed unmatched. The germline V gene has CDR1 SGHNT and CDR2 YYREEE (reference sequence). This CDR3 comprises 15 residues. The CDR3 bases are TGTGCCAGCAGCAATAGGGACAGGGGTATTGACATTCAGTACTTC. It is translated as CASSNRDRGIDIQYF.

This chain joins TRBV11-2 and TRBJ1-2; 10 nucleotides line up with TRBD1. CDR3 size: 14 residues. Trimming at V came to 4 bases and at J to 3 bases, leaving 2 bases not matched to a gene. The germline V gene encodes CDR1 SGHAT and CDR2 FQNNGV. CDR3 nucleotides: TGTGCCAGCAGCTCCGGGACAGGGGACTATGGCTACACCTTC. This encodes CASSSGTGDYGYTF.